What follows describes a single TCR beta chain. Two lung cancer pathologists independently confirmed each histologic diagnosis. This table comes from immunoSEQ multiplex PCR, and its TCRdb copy is limited to in-frame clones, with some not included. Of fewer than 5,000 clones in the sample, about four fifths were seen once. The sample originates from a study of immune evolution from preneoplasia to lung adenocarcinoma. This TCR was recovered from a person in their forties or fifties with lung adenocarcinoma. Some clones in this sample may be carry-over from other donors' samples. Sequencing was done on a sample of FFPE invasive lung adenocarcinoma tissue.

CDR3 coding DNA: TGTGCCAGCAGCCGCGCCGGGGGGCAGGACGAGCAGTACTTC. It translates to CASSRAGGQDEQYF. The genes are TRBV11-1 and TRBJ2-7; a possible D gene is TRBD2 (7 bases). Trimming left V 5 bases short and J 5 bases short, with 16 bases between. Germline V lookup: CDR1 SGHAT, CDR2 FQDESV (reference sequence). The CDR3 has 14 residues.